A single sample is the source of the 8 T cell receptor beta chains below, sequenced in a study of CD8 T cells in ankylosing spondylitis. General study results and limits: Made up of 7 to 9 highly homologous variants, a TCR beta motif appeared characteristic of ankylosing spondylitis blood.

A single record per CDR3 protein comes from TCRdb applying MiXCR to the 5' RACE reads. The data contain 800,000 to 900,000 distinct CDR3 sequences, about 11% of them singletons. No antigen has been identified for these receptors. The sequencing input was blood, either unsorted or a sorted T cell fraction (not recorded which). These receptors came from a male donor with ankylosing spondylitis.

The chain joins TRBV7-9 to TRBJ2-7; a possible D gene is TRBD1 (6 bases). This CDR3 has 16 amino acids. V lost 3 bases and J 0 bases, leaving 15 bases between the germline ends. The germline V gene encodes CDR1 SEHNR and CDR2 FQNEAQ (reference sequence). The chain's CDR3 is CASSFRAGEGSYEQYF. Written as DNA, the CDR3 is TGTGCCAGCAGCTTCCGGGCAGGGGAAGGCTCCTACGAGCAGTACTTC.

This clonotype was picked up a small number of times. V is TRBV5-4 and J is TRBJ2-7, with TRBD2 matching over 7 bases. The germline CDR1 and CDR2 sequences are SGHNT and YYREEE (reference sequence). This CDR3 spans 20 amino acids. With V trimmed by 2 bases and J by 4 bases, 24 bases remained unmatched. This CDR3 is CASSLVLASGLLLGGYEQYF. The CDR3 nucleotides are TGTGCCAGCAGCTTAGTTTTGGCTAGCGGTCTCCTCCTAGGCGGTTACGAGCAGTACTTC.

This clonotype was recorded a few times. The chain uses TRBV5-1 and TRBJ1-1; 7 bases line up with TRBD1. Germline CDR1 SGHRS, CDR2 YFSETQ. The CDR3 runs to 15 residues. With 4 bases clipped from V and 4 bases from J, the junction kept 10 bases outside the gene matches. This chain's CDR3 is CASSIRQGGGTEAFF. CDR3 DNA: TGCGCCAGCAGCATCCGACAGGGAGGCGGCACTGAAGCTTTCTTT.

This clonotype was picked up a small number of times. The chain uses TRBV5-1 and TRBJ2-2; TRBD1 matches at 9 bases. The CDR3 loop spans 16 amino acids. The germline V gene has CDR1 SGHRS and CDR2 YFSETQ. Unmatched junction bases numbered 5, after V lost 0 bases and J lost 5 bases. This CDR3 reads CASSLDSTGGTGELFF. DNA of the CDR3: TGCGCCAGCAGCTTGGACTCGACAGGGGGTACCGGGGAGCTGTTTTTT.

The chain employs TRBV20-1 and TRBJ2-3; TRBD1 aligns across 10 bases. CDR1 is DFQATT, CDR2 SNEGSKA, per germline (reference sequence). J lost 3 bases, V lost 2 bases, and 2 bases had no gene match. This CDR3 has 14 amino acids. This CDR3 reads CSARPGQGTDTQYF. CDR3 in DNA: TGCAGTGCTAGACCGGGACAGGGGACAGATACGCAGTATTTT.

The table lists this clonotype with many counts. This rearrangement joins TRBV6-2 or TRBV6-3 to TRBJ2-7, with D unclear. CDR1 and CDR2 (germline): MNHEY, SVGEGT. This CDR3 comprises 13 residues. Trimming stripped 2 bases from V and 0 bases from J, with 5 bases between. CDR3 amino acids: CASSYPSSYEQYF. CDR3 nucleotides: TGTGCCAGCAGTTACCCCAGCTCCTACGAGCAGTACTTC.

This clonotype was detected many times. This chain uses TRBV20-1 with TRBJ1-1, with D possibly TRBD1 on 6 matching bases. Germline values: CDR1 DFQATT, CDR2 SNEGSKA (reference sequence). The CDR3 consists of 13 residues. Trimming removed 0 bases at V and 3 bases at J, with 8 bases between. In DNA form, the CDR3 reads TGCAGTGCTAGAGAGACAGGCGACACTGAAGCTTTCTTT. It codes for CSARETGDTEAFF.

This clonotype was counted a few times. The J gene is TRBJ1-4, the V gene TRBV6-5; 11 bases agree with TRBD1. Germline V gives CDR1 MNHEY, CDR2 SVGAGI. This CDR3 has 18 amino acids. The trim removed 0 bases at V and 7 bases at J, leaving 10 bases unmatched. CDR3 residues: CASSYSVLPGTGGEKLFF. The CDR3 DNA reads as TGTGCCAGCAGTTACTCTGTTCTTCCCGGGACAGGGGGTGAAAAACTGTTTTTT.